The 15 T cell receptor beta chains given below trace back to one sample, sequenced in a study of blood T cells in healthy people across ages. For the second PCR, which ran for roughly 6 to 12 cycles, a sample-barcoded 5' primer and a J-beta primer mix were used. TCRdb re-called the 5' RACE reads through MiXCR, storing one row per CDR3 protein. The sample lists around 1,900,000 distinct CDR3 sequences; approximately 39% were seen once. The sample was blood. Source of these receptors: a human donor in good health.

The chain joins TRBV5-6 to TRBJ2-7; D may match TRBD1 or TRBD2 (5 bases each). Germline CDR1 and CDR2: SGHDT and YYEEEE. The CDR3 is made up of 13 amino acids. V was pared by 0 bases and J by 6 bases, with 10 bases between. CDR3 DNA: TGTGCCAGCAGCTTGGCCAGAGGGACCGAGCAGTACTTC. Its protein is CASSLARGTEQYF.

The chain couples TRBV18 to TRBJ2-5; tentatively, D is TRBD1 (6 bases). The CDR3 covers 14 residues. CDR1 and CDR2 from the germline V gene are KGHSH and LQKENI. The V and J ends lost 4 bases and 2 bases respectively, with 11 bases between them. The CDR3 loop is CASSRNRVQETQYF. CDR3 in DNA: TGTGCCAGCTCACGCAACAGGGTTCAAGAGACCCAGTACTTC.

For this clonotype: The junction does not match germline at one end; this may be a read error. The V call is TRBV29-1, the J call TRBJ2-7; D is perhaps TRBD2 (6 bases). Germline loops: CDR1 SQVTM, CDR2 ANQGSEA. The CDR3 sequence is 11 residues long. The CDR3 loop reads CGVYGEVEQYF. DNA of the CDR3: TGCGGCGTTTATGGGGAGGTCGAGCAGTACTTC.

The chain recombines TRBV4-3 with TRBJ1-2; D perhaps matches TRBD1 (5 bases). V was shortened by 0 bases and J by 6 bases, with 11 bases between the two germline ends. In germline, CDR1 is LGHNA, CDR2 YSLEER. This CDR3 comprises 14 residues. The CDR3 DNA is TGCGCCAGCAGCCAAGAGCGGGGGAGGCATGGCTACACCTTC. Translated: CASSQERGRHGYTF.

There are a few counts of this clonotype. The chain couples TRBV6-2 or TRBV6-3 to TRBJ2-4; TRBD2 matches 7 bases. Trimming removed 8 bases from V and 8 bases from J; junction bases left unmatched: 3. Germline V gene sequence: CDR1 MNHEY, CDR2 SVGEGT. The CDR3 is 11 residues long. The CDR3 spells CASGEGHIQYF. The CDR3 DNA follows: TGTGCCAGCGGGGAGGGCCACATTCAGTACTTC.

This clonotype came up a few times. The V call is TRBV20-1, the J call TRBJ2-5; D is unresolved. The V and J ends lost 5 bases and 0 bases respectively, with 13 bases between them. Germline-derived CDR1 and CDR2 are DFQATT and SNEGSKA (reference sequence). The CDR3 runs to 14 residues. Here the CDR3 DNA reads TGCAGTGCTGGTCAAGTTCAAAACCAAGAGACCCAGTACTTC. It specifies CSAGQVQNQETQYF.

This clonotype has at least ten counts. This chain joins TRBV7-2 and TRBJ2-7; D perhaps matches TRBD2 (6 bases). The CDR3 loop spans 16 amino acids. The V end was cut by 0 bases, the J end by 3 bases, with 15 bases between. The germline gives CDR1 SGHTA, CDR2 FQGNSA. CDR3 nucleotides: TGTGCCAGCAGCTTAGCTCTGGGAGGCGGAATCTACGAGCAGTACTTC. It is translated as CASSLALGGGIYEQYF.

The chain joins TRBV5-1 to TRBJ2-5; D might be TRBD2 (6 bases). The J call is uncertain, as TRBJ2-1 better fits the DNA end. Germline V gene data show CDR1 as SGHRS and CDR2 as YFSETQ. The CDR3 loop spans 13 amino acids. The CDR3 here is CASSLAGEETQFF. The CDR3 nucleotides read TGCGCCAGCAGCTTGGCGGGGGAGGAGACCCAGTTCTTC.

This clonotype was counted once. This sequence joins TRBV3-1 and TRBJ2-7, with D perhaps TRBD1 (6 bases). Germline V gene lookup returns CDR1 LGHDT and CDR2 YNNKEL (reference sequence). The CDR3 contains 14 residues. V lost 5 bases, J lost 3 bases, and 14 bases lay in between. This CDR3 reads CASSFRDKVYEQYF. For the CDR3, the DNA is TGTGCCAGCAGCTTTAGGGACAAAGTCTACGAGCAGTACTTC.

J is TRBJ2-3 and V is TRBV9; D may be TRBD1 (6 bases). The length of the CDR3 is 17 residues. The germline V gene has CDR1 SGDLS and CDR2 YYNGEE. Trimming shortened V by 0 bases and J by 1 base, and 15 bases separated the two germline ends. The CDR3 DNA sequence: TGTGCCAGCAGCGTAGCCGGTTCACAGGGCGGCACAGATACGCAGTATTTT. This encodes CASSVAGSQGGTDTQYF.

CDR3 in DNA: TGTGCCAGCAGTGTTCATAATCCTAGCACAGATACGCAGTATTTT. It translates to CASSVHNPSTDTQYF. The chain uses TRBV2 and TRBJ2-3; D not certain. V lost 4 bases and J lost 0, with 11 bases in between. The CDR3 spans 15 residues. From germline, CDR1 is SNHLY and CDR2 FYNNEI.

This clonotype was recorded a few times. CDR3 DNA: TGTGCCACCAGCAGAGAGGGACGGGAAGACAATGAGCAGTTCTTC. Encoded protein: CATSREGREDNEQFF. The chain employs TRBV15 and TRBJ2-1, with D possibly called TRBD1 or TRBD2 (5 bases each). The CDR3 has 15 amino acids. V was shortened by 0 bases and J by 5 bases, with 11 bases between the two germline ends. Germline V CDR1 and CDR2: LNHNV, YYDKDF (reference sequence).

The V call is TRBV20-1, the J call TRBJ2-1; no reliable D call. Germline V gene sequence: CDR1 DFQATT, CDR2 SNEGSKA (reference sequence). The CDR3 has 13 amino acids. Trimming cost V 6 bases and J 7 bases, with 16 bases left between them. CDR3 coding DNA: TGCAGTGCACCACCCCAAATTGGGAATGAGCAGTTCTTC. Protein: CSAPPQIGNEQFF.

This clonotype came up a few times. The chain links TRBV7-8 to TRBJ2-3; 9 nucleotides align to TRBD2. V lost 5 bases, J lost 0 bases, and 6 bases stayed unmatched. Germline V CDR1 and CDR2: SGHVS, FQNEAQ. The CDR3 consists of 16 residues. CDR3 sequence (DNA): TGTGCCAGCAGCCCAAGGACTAGCGCAAGCACAGATACGCAGTATTTT. Translation gives CASSPRTSASTDTQYF.

Of note for this clonotype: The junction shows a germline mismatch at one end, possibly a read error. This rearrangement joins TRBV6-6 to TRBJ1-2; the match to TRBD1 covers 12 bases. CDR3 length: 15 residues. CDR1 and CDR2 (germline): MNHNY, SVGAGI (reference sequence). This CDR3 reads CTSSYSGQGAGGYTF. The CDR3 DNA reads as TGTACCAGCAGTTACTCGGGACAGGGGGCCGGTGGCTACACCTTC.